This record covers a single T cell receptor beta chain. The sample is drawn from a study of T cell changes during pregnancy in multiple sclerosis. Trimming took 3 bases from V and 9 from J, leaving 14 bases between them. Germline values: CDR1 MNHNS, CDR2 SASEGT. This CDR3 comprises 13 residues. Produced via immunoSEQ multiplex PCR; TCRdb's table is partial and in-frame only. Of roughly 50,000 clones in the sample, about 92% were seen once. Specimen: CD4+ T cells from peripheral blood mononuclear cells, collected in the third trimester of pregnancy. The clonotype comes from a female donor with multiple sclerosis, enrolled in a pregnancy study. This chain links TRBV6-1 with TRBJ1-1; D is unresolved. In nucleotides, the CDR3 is TGTGCCAGCAGTGACTCGTGGAGGGAGAAAGCTTTCTTT. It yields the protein CASSDSWREKAFF.